The present T cell receptor (beta chain) was sequenced within a study of shared clonotypes between healthy human individuals. Naivety among CD8 cells was defined by CD45RO negativity and positive CCR7 selection, thereby excluding terminally differentiated effector memory CD45RA+ cells. Caucasian adults living in Nashville, Tennessee, provided all samples. The CDR3 loop spans 16 amino acids. Germline V gene data show CDR1 as MNHEY and CDR2 as SMNVEV (reference sequence). V was clipped by 0 bases and J by 2 bases; unmatched bases: 6. Deep level was the assay's run setting. Clones were sequenced by immunoSEQ multiplex PCR, and TCRdb holds only the in-frame ones, with some missing. The sample has approximately 600,000 clones; 95% are singletons. This clone is a singleton in its sample.

The TCR comes from a woman aged 25-40 years in good health. The specimen was naive CD8+ T cells sorted from blood. This sequence joins TRBV27 and TRBJ2-7, with TRBD2 matching over 8 bases. Here the CDR3 DNA reads TGTGCCAGCAGTTTATCAGCGGGAGAACTACCCTACGAGCAGTACTTC. Its protein is CASSLSAGELPYEQYF.